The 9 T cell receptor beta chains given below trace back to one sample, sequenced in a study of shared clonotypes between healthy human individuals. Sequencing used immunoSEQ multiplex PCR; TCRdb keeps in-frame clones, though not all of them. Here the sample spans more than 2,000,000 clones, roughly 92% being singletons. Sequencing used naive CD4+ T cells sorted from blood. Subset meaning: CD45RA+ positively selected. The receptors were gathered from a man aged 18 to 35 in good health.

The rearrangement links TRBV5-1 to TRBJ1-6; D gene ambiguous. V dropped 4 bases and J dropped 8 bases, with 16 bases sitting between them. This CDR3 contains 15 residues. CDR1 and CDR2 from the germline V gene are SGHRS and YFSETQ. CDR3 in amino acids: CASSRLTMADSPLHF. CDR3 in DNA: TGCGCCAGCAGCCGATTAACTATGGCCGATTCACCCCTCCACTTT.

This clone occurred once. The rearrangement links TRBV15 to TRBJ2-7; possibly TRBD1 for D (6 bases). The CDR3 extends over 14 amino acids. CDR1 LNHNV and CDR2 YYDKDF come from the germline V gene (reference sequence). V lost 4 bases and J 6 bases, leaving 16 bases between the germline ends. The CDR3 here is CATSKTGQLLEQYF. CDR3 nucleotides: TGTGCCACCAGCAAGACCGGACAGCTTCTCGAGCAGTACTTC.

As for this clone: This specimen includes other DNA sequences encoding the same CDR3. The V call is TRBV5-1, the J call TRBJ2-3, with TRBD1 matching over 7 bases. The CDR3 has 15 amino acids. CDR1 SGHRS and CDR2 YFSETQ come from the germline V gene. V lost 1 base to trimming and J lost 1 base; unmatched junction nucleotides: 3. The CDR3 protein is CASSLQGVGTDTQYF. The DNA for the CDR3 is TGCGCCAGCAGCTTGCAGGGGGTCGGCACAGATACGCAGTATTTT.

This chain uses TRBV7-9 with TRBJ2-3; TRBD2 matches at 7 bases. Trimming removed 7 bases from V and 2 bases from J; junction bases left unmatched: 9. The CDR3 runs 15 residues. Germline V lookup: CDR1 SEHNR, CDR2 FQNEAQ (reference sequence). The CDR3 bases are TGTGCCAGCAACTATGGGCGGGGGTCCACAGATACGCAGTATTTT. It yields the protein CASNYGRGSTDTQYF.

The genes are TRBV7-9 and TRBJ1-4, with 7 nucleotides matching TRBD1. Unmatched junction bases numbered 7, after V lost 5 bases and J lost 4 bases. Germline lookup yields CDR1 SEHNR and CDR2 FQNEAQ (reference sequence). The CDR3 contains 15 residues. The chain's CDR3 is CASSTGGQFNEKLFF. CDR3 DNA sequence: TGTGCCAGCAGCACCGGGGGACAGTTTAATGAAAAACTGTTTTTT.

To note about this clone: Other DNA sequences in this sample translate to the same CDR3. The CDR3 nucleotides read TGTGCCAGCAGTTTGGGGGGAACTTACAATGAGCAGTTCTTC. This encodes CASSLGGTYNEQFF. J is TRBJ2-1 and V is TRBV28, with D possibly being TRBD2 (6 bases). The V end was cut by 3 bases, the J end by 4 bases, with 10 bases between. Looked up from germline, CDR1 is MDHEN and CDR2 is SYDVKM. This CDR3 contains 14 residues.

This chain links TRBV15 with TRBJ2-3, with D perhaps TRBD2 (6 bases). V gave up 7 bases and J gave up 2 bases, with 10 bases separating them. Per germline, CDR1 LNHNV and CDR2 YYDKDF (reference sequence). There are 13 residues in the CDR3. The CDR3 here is CATKGLNTDTQYF. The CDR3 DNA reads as TGTGCCACCAAGGGACTCAACACAGATACGCAGTATTTT.

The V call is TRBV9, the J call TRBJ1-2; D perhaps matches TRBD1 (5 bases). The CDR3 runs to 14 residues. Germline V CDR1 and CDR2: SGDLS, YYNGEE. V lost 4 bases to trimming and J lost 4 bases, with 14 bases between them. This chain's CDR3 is CASSPGGAVYGYTF. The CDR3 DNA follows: TGTGCCAGCAGCCCCGGAGGGGCAGTCTATGGCTACACCTTC. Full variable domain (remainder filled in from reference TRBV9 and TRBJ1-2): DSGVTQTPKHLITATGQRVTLRCSPRSGDLSVYWYQQSLDQGLQFLIQYYNGEERAKGNILERFSAQQFPDLHSELNLSSLELGDSALYFCASSPGGAVYGYTFGSGTRLTVV.

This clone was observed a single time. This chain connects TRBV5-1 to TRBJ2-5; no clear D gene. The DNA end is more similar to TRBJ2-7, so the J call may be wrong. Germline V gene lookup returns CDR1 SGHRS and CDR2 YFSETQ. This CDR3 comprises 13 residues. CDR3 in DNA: TGCGCCAGCAGCTTGCGGAGCTCCTACGAGCAGTACTTC. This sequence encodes CASSLRSSYEQYF.